These 3 T cell receptor beta chains came from one sample sequenced in a study of chemoradiotherapy in HPV16-positive cancers. The assay was immunoSEQ multiplex PCR, and TCRdb's table has in-frame clones only and misses some. This sample carries 19,000 or so clones, 90% of them seen once, and the ten largest clones take roughly an eighth. The sample was blood, taken from a patient who underwent chemoradiotherapy. These receptors were obtained from a human donor with HPV-associated anogenital cancer.

Comments on this clone: The same CDR3 can be traced to other DNA sequences in this sample. The chain combines TRBV30 with TRBJ1-5; 9 positions agree with TRBD1. Looked up from germline, CDR1 is GTSNPN and CDR2 is SVGIG (reference sequence). This CDR3 comprises 13 residues. The ends lost 1 base at V and 5 bases at J; junction bases unmatched: 0. CDR3 nucleotide sequence: TGTGCCTGGAGTGGGACAGGGGATCAGCCCCAGCATTTT. It codes for CAWSGTGDQPQHF.

The chain is built from TRBV5-5 and TRBJ2-7, with TRBD2 as a possible D gene (6 bases). Per germline, CDR1 SGHKS and CDR2 YYEKEE (reference sequence). This CDR3 spans 14 amino acids. Trimming left V 0 bases short and J 2 bases short, with 9 bases between. The CDR3 nucleotides read TGTGCCAGCAGCTTGGGGACGGGAGCCTACGAGCAGTACTTC. It yields the protein CASSLGTGAYEQYF.

The chain carries TRBV6-6 and TRBJ1-4; 8 nucleotides agree with TRBD1. V lost 5 bases, J lost 5 bases, and 7 bases stayed unmatched. The CDR3 extends over 15 amino acids. Germline V lookup: CDR1 MNHNY, CDR2 SVGAGI (reference sequence). Here the CDR3 reads CASSARQGLNEKLFF. The CDR3 DNA reads as TGTGCCAGCAGTGCTAGACAGGGGCTAAATGAAAAACTGTTTTTT.